One and the same sample provided the 9 T cell receptor beta chains below, sequenced in a study of cytomegalovirus exposure and HLA in healthy donors. PCR used 60 Vbeta primers and 13 Jbeta primers. The repertoire was sequenced with immunoSEQ multiplex PCR; TCRdb's copy has only in-frame clones and lacks some. The sample lists around 150,000 clones, over 65% occurring once. Sequencing used PBMCs. These receptors all come from a woman aged 40-49 years in good health and CMV-seropositive.

There are a few counts of this clone. Within the sample, other DNA sequences also encode this same CDR3. The gene calls are TRBV6-6 and TRBJ1-5; TRBD1 is a possible D gene (5 bases). The length of the CDR3 is 14 residues. V lost 4 bases to trimming and J lost 1 base, with 8 bases between them. In germline, CDR1 is MNHNY, CDR2 SVGAGI (reference sequence). CDR3 sequence reads: CASSWDSSNQPQHF. Here the CDR3 DNA reads TGTGCCAGCAGTTGGGACTCCAGCAATCAGCCCCAGCATTTT.

V and J are TRBV28 and TRBJ1-6; TRBD1 is a possible D gene (5 bases). Trimming removed 3 bases from V and 10 bases from J, with 13 bases in between. From germline, CDR1 is MDHEN and CDR2 SYDVKM. CDR3 size: 14 residues. CDR3 residues: CASSLDKSWSPLHF. The CDR3 nucleotides are TGTGCCAGCAGTTTGGACAAGTCTTGGTCACCCCTCCACTTT.

The V gene is TRBV18, the J gene TRBJ1-5, with TRBD1 as a possible D gene (5 bases). The CDR3 is 15 residues long. Germline values: CDR1 KGHSH, CDR2 LQKENI. V lost 2 bases to trimming and J lost 3 bases, with 11 bases between them. The CDR3 DNA follows: TGTGCCAGCTCACCAAATGGAGGGGTCAATCAGCCCCAGCATTTT. This codes for CASSPNGGVNQPQHF.

The genes are TRBV7-6 and TRBJ2-3; TRBD2 matches 9 bases. CDR3 length: 17 amino acids. The germline V gene has CDR1 SGHVS and CDR2 FNYEAQ. The V segment lost 3 bases and the J segment 0 bases; nucleotides outside the gene matches: 7. CDR3 coding DNA: TGTGCCAGCAGCTTGGGTAGCGGGAGTGCTAGCACAGATACGCAGTATTTT. Translation: CASSLGSGSASTDTQYF. Supplemented by reference TRBV7-6 and TRBJ2-3, the full variable domain reads GAGVSQSPRYKVTKRGQDVALRCDPISGHVSLYWYRQALGQGPEFLTYFNYEAQQDKSGLPNDRFSAERPEGSISTLTIQRTEQRDSAMYRCASSLGSGSASTDTQYFGPGTRLTVL.

This sequence joins TRBV29-1 and TRBJ2-1, with 9 bases that match TRBD2. This CDR3 has 18 residues. J gave up 7 bases and V 7 bases, and 23 bases lay outside the gene matches. Germline CDR1 reads SQVTM; CDR2 reads ANQGSEA. CDR3 protein: CSAHEAREGLNSRNEQFF. The CDR3 bases are TGCAGCGCTCACGAGGCGCGGGAGGGCCTAAATTCCAGGAATGAGCAGTTCTTC.

This sequence joins TRBV5-1 and TRBJ1-5; D is ambiguous. Germline lookup yields CDR1 SGHRS and CDR2 YFSETQ. The V gene lost 0 bases and the J gene lost 3 bases, with 10 bases spanning the gap. This CDR3 comprises 15 residues. The DNA of the CDR3 is TGCGCCAGCAGCTTGGTCCCCGGGAACAATCAGCCCCAGCATTTT. It yields the protein CASSLVPGNNQPQHF. The full variable domain, completed using reference TRBV5-1 and TRBJ1-5, is KAGVTQTPRYLIKTRGQQVTLSCSPISGHRSVSWYQQTPGQGLQFLFEYFSETQRNKGNFPGRFSGRQFSNSRSEMNVSTLELGDSALYLCASSLVPGNNQPQHFGDGTRLSIL.

V and J are TRBV4-2 and TRBJ2-7, with 9 positions matching TRBD2. The CDR3 covers 16 residues. Germline-derived CDR1 and CDR2 are LGHNA and YNFKEQ. The V and J ends lost 0 bases and 2 bases, in that order; junction bases with no gene match: 5. CDR3 DNA sequence: TGTGCCAGCAGCCAAGATTCGGCGGGAGGGCCCTACGAGCAGTACTTC. Amino acids: CASSQDSAGGPYEQYF.

V and J are TRBV5-6 and TRBJ1-1, with D possibly TRBD1 on 5 matching bases. The CDR3 length is 18 residues. V lost 0 bases and J 2 bases, leaving 20 bases between the germline ends. Germline V gene sequence: CDR1 SGHDT, CDR2 YYEEEE. The CDR3 region is CASSLALGETLKNTEAFF. The CDR3 nucleotides read TGTGCCAGCAGCTTGGCCTTAGGGGAAACGCTAAAAAACACTGAAGCTTTCTTT.

The gene calls are TRBV18 and TRBJ1-3, with a weak D call TRBD1 (6 bases). CDR1 KGHSH and CDR2 LQKENI come from the germline V gene. Trimming stripped 3 bases from V and 1 base from J, with 13 bases between. The CDR3 is made up of 16 amino acids. The CDR3 nucleotides are TGTGCCAGCTCACCGTCACAGGGAGGGTCTGGAAACACCATATATTTT. Amino acids: CASSPSQGGSGNTIYF.